The clone carrying this TCR beta chain was counted ten times or more. TCRdb used MiXCR to reprocess the 5' RACE reads, holding one entry per CDR3 protein. The sample has more than 40,000 distinct CDR3 sequences; approximately 12% are singletons. This record comes from a study of neurological immune-mediated disorders. The V gene lost 1 base and the J gene lost 1 base, with 13 bases spanning the gap. From germline, CDR1 is SGHVS and CDR2 FQNEAQ. This CDR3 has 16 residues. Time point: longitudinal time-point 3. The receptor was isolated from a male donor with HTLV-1-associated myelopathy (HAM/TSP). Sequencing input: PBMCs. This chain uses TRBV7-8 with TRBJ2-5; D tentatively reads TRBD1 or TRBD2 (5 bases each). The CDR3 nucleotides are TGTGCCAGCAGCTTAGTCTGGGGGTCCCCCCAAGAGACCCAGTACTTC. It codes for CASSLVWGSPQETQYF.